This TCR beta chain was observed in a study of cytomegalovirus exposure and HLA in healthy donors. Study in general: An early release of data contained some 80 million unique TCRs, which came from HLA-typed donors.

The PCR made use of 60 Vbeta and 13 Jbeta primers. The table came from immunoSEQ multiplex PCR; TCRdb's copy has only in-frame clones and leaves some out. The sample shows 120,000 or so clones, roughly 80% of them seen only once. CDR1 is SEHNR, CDR2 FQNEAQ, per germline (reference sequence). The CDR3 is 16 residues long. A remark on this clone: Germline is not matched at one junction end, which may reflect a read error.

The specimen was PBMCs. The chain carries TRBV7-9 and TRBJ2-2, with TRBD2 identical over 13 bases. The clonotype was recovered from a man between 18 and 35 years old in good health and CMV-seropositive. The CDR3 coding sequence is TGTTCCAGCAGCTTTGGACTAGCGGGAGATACCGGGGAGCTGTTTTTT. This sequence encodes CSSSFGLAGDTGELFF.